The clone carrying this T cell receptor (beta chain) has a handful of counts. Its antigen is undetermined. These data come from a study of shared clonotypes between healthy human individuals. The assay ran at deep level. Methods used by the authors: Quality scores were absent from the junction-only immunoSEQ sequences, so filtering differed. Repertoires were generated with immunoSEQ multiplex PCR, while TCRdb's copy carries only in-frame clones and drops some. V, J and clone size were drawn from that table, and D and trimming were deduced from the DNA. The data contain about 770,000 clones, around 77% of them singletons. Germline V gene lookup returns CDR1 MNHNY and CDR2 SVGAGI (reference sequence). Trimming took off 0 bases at V and 5 bases at J, with 16 bases between the two ends. The CDR3 is 16 amino acids. Findings and limits, study-wide: Clonotype sharing among donors was thought likely to change with sequencing depth.

The clonotype originates from a woman in her twenties or thirties in good health. The sample was memory CD4+ T cells sorted from blood. Subset reported: CD45RA-negative fraction. The chain recombines TRBV6-6 with TRBJ2-5, with D uncertain. CDR3 in DNA: TGTGCCAGCAGTTACTCGAATTGGGGAATTGTGGAGACCCAGTACTTC. Amino acids: CASSYSNWGIVETQYF.